A single sample is the source of the 17 T cell receptor beta chains below, sequenced in a study listed by TCRdb under 2016. Libraries were constructed by RT-PCR. The data were produced on an Illumina MiSeq. Using fastp at Q25 and MiXCR, TCRdb reprocessed the public reads and kept productive beta chains. All rows with the same CDR3 protein become a single entry with the most common DNA and genes. Recorded for this sample are 650,000 to 800,000 distinct CDR3 sequences; 13% to 15% of them occurred a single time. The top ten constitute 3.6% of the sample. Sequences were obtained from memory CD4+ T cells from blood. Receptors were obtained from a female donor in good health, serving as a healthy control.

This clonotype was detected ten times or more. The chain uses TRBV2 and TRBJ2-3; D unresolved. There are 11 residues in the CDR3. V was clipped by 6 bases and J by 6 bases, with 7 bases between them. Germline V gene data show CDR1 as SNHLY and CDR2 as FYNNEI. CDR3 protein: CASSYMDTQYF. For the CDR3, the DNA is TGTGCCAGCAGCTACATGGATACGCAGTATTTT.

The table lists this clonotype with a few counts. V is TRBV19 and J is TRBJ1-5; 7 bases align to TRBD1. Germline loops: CDR1 LNHDA, CDR2 SQIVND (reference sequence). CDR3 length: 17 amino acids. V shed 4 bases, J shed 2 bases, and the junction held 11 bases outside the gene matches. Written as DNA, the CDR3 is TGTGCCAGTAGTACCCTAAGACAGGGAACGCGCAATCAGCCCCAGCATTTT. Protein: CASSTLRQGTRNQPQHF.

This clonotype was picked up many times. The V and J genes are TRBV30 and TRBJ1-6; D gene unclear. Germline V CDR1 and CDR2: GTSNPN, SVGIG (reference sequence). The CDR3 covers 14 residues. V lost 2 bases, J lost 8 bases, and 13 bases lay in between. This CDR3 reads CAWSRPGRDSPLHF. Here the CDR3 DNA reads TGTGCCTGGAGTAGACCCGGAAGGGATTCACCCCTCCACTTT.

This clonotype was seen more than once but under ten times. This sequence joins TRBV18 and TRBJ1-5; 7 nucleotides agree with TRBD1. CDR1 and CDR2 from the germline V gene are KGHSH and LQKENI. The CDR3 runs to 15 residues. Unmatched junction bases numbered 10, after V lost 5 bases and J lost 6 bases. CDR3 protein: CASSTIQGVGQPQHF. The CDR3 DNA is TGTGCCAGCTCAACGATTCAGGGGGTGGGTCAGCCCCAGCATTTT.

This clonotype was detected many times. The genes are TRBV29-1 and TRBJ2-7; TRBD1 is a possible D gene (6 bases). The CDR3 loop spans 13 amino acids. Germline V gene data show CDR1 as SQVTM and CDR2 as ANQGSEA. V was cut by 4 bases and J by 7 bases, with 17 bases left in between. The CDR3 nucleotides are TGCAGCGTTGCGAACAGGGTTCCGGGAGAGCAGTACTTC. This encodes CSVANRVPGEQYF.

This clonotype occurred many times. The CDR3 DNA is TGTGCCAGCACCGCCGGACTAGCGGGAGCAGAGACCCAGTACTTC. Encoded protein: CASTAGLAGAETQYF. This chain uses TRBV12-3 or TRBV12-4 with TRBJ2-5; TRBD2 aligns across 13 bases. With 7 bases clipped from V and 4 bases from J, the junction kept 6 bases outside the gene matches. CDR3 size: 15 residues.

V is TRBV7-3 and J is TRBJ1-2; 7 nucleotides agree with TRBD1. Unmatched junction bases numbered 21, after V lost 3 bases and J lost 8 bases. The CDR3 is 18 amino acids. Germline V gives CDR1 SGHTA, CDR2 FQGTGA. As DNA, the CDR3 is TGTGCCAGCAGCTTCTCTCCCCCGACAGGGAATCATCGGCAAGGCTACACCTTC. Its protein is CASSFSPPTGNHRQGYTF.

This clonotype was seen a handful of times. This chain joins TRBV5-5 and TRBJ1-3; no clear D. V shed 4 bases and J shed 0 bases, with 8 bases lying between them. The CDR3 has 14 residues. Germline V gene sequence: CDR1 SGHKS, CDR2 YYEKEE (reference sequence). DNA for the CDR3: TGTGCCAGCAGCGCTTATGACTCTGGAAACACCATATATTTT. Protein sequence: CASSAYDSGNTIYF.

This chain uses TRBV10-3 with TRBJ2-1; 8 nucleotides agree with TRBD2. V was pared by 7 bases and J by 5 bases, with 7 bases of the junction left unmatched. The CDR3 totals 14 residues. The V gene's germline CDR1 is ENHRY and CDR2 SYGVKD. The CDR3 region is CAIMRTSCDNEQFF. The CDR3 bases are TGTGCCATCATGAGGACTAGCTGTGACAATGAGCAGTTCTTC.

The chain employs TRBV19 and TRBJ2-1; D not certain. The CDR3 consists of 12 residues. V gave up 3 bases and J gave up 4 bases, with 4 bases separating them. The germline CDR1 and CDR2 sequences are LNHDA and SQIVND (reference sequence). The CDR3 loop reads CASSMNYNEQFF. The CDR3 DNA reads as TGTGCCAGTAGTATGAATTACAATGAGCAGTTCTTC. Combining the CDR3 with reference TRBV19 and TRBJ2-1 gives the whole variable domain DGGITQSPKYLFRKEGQNVTLSCEQNLNHDAMYWYRQDPGQGLRLIYYSQIVNDFQKGDIAEGYSVSREKKESFPLTVTSAQKNPTAFYLCASSMNYNEQFFGPGTRLTVL.

This clonotype was observed at least ten times. The genes are TRBV6-5 and TRBJ2-5; no reliable D call. CDR1 is MNHEY, CDR2 SVGAGI, per germline. The germline V and J ends were trimmed by 4 bases and 9 bases, with 15 bases remaining between them. The CDR3 has 13 amino acids. CDR3 sequence reads: CASSSSTNIAQYF. CDR3 sequence (DNA): TGTGCCAGCAGTTCATCAACTAACATTGCCCAGTACTTC.

The chain carries TRBV28 and TRBJ2-3, with D perhaps matching TRBD1 (6 bases). This CDR3 is built from 13 residues. CDR1 and CDR2 from the germline V gene are MDHEN and SYDVKM. With 10 bases removed from V and 4 bases from J, the gap between germline ends came to 15 bases. CDR3 nucleotide sequence: TGTGCCACGCGAGGGGGTGTCGCAGATACGCAGTATTTT. This gives the protein CATRGGVADTQYF.

This clonotype appeared a few times. This chain's CDR3 is CSAREPSGDGQPQHF. CDR3 nucleotides: TGCAGTGCTAGAGAACCTTCGGGGGACGGCCAGCCCCAGCATTTT. This chain uses TRBV20-1 with TRBJ1-5, with D perhaps TRBD1 (5 bases). CDR3 length: 15 residues. The V and J ends lost 0 bases and 7 bases respectively, with 16 bases between them. The germline gives CDR1 DFQATT, CDR2 SNEGSKA (reference sequence).

This clonotype was counted at least ten times. This chain links TRBV6-2 or TRBV6-3 with TRBJ2-1; TRBD2 aligns across 16 bases. With V trimmed by 2 bases and J by 4 bases, 8 bases remained unmatched. In germline, CDR1 is MNHEY, CDR2 SVGEGT. This CDR3 has 19 residues. The CDR3 spells CASSYPGLAGGVRYNEQFF. CDR3 in DNA: TGTGCCAGCAGTTACCCGGGACTAGCGGGAGGGGTCCGGTACAATGAGCAGTTCTTC.

This clonotype has a handful of counts. This chain joins TRBV4-3 and TRBJ1-1; D is possibly TRBD1 (6 bases). In germline, CDR1 is LGHNA, CDR2 YSLEER. V lost 1 base and J 6 bases, leaving 12 bases between the germline ends. CDR3 length equals 14 residues. The CDR3 spells CASSQATGFAEAFF. The DNA of the CDR3 is TGCGCCAGCAGCCAAGCTACAGGGTTCGCTGAAGCTTTCTTT.

The chain uses TRBV6-1 and TRBJ2-5; 8 bases map to TRBD2. This CDR3 has 16 residues. Germline assignment: CDR1 MNHNS and CDR2 SASEGT. Unmatched junction bases numbered 10, after V lost 0 bases and J lost 7 bases. CDR3 residues: CASSEAGLAPGGTQYF. For the CDR3, the DNA is TGTGCCAGCAGTGAAGCTGGACTAGCTCCTGGAGGGACCCAGTACTTC.

V usage is TRBV11-2 and J usage is TRBJ2-1; 8 bases agree with TRBD2. The CDR3 length is 14 residues. Losses at the gene ends were 5 bases for V and 7 bases for J; bases not matched to a gene: 7. Germline values: CDR1 SGHAT, CDR2 FQNNGV. CDR3 coding DNA: TGTGCCAGCAGCGAGACTAGCGCGGATAATGAGCAGTTCTTC. This gives the protein CASSETSADNEQFF.